This T cell receptor beta chain comes out of a study of blood T cells in healthy people across ages. The CDR3 covers 15 residues. Germline V CDR1 and CDR2: MDHEN, SYDVKM. V shed 4 bases and J 6 bases; nucleotides not matched to a gene: 10. For the second PCR, which ran for roughly 6 to 12 cycles, a sample-barcoded 5' primer and a J-beta primer mix were used. TCRdb re-called the 5' RACE reads with MiXCR, one entry per CDR3 protein. The repertoire includes roughly 1,300,000 distinct CDR3 sequences, roughly 60% of them detected once, and about 6.7% sits in the top ten. This chain uses TRBV28 with TRBJ2-7, with 9 bases that match TRBD1. The sequence derives from a man younger than 35 in good health. The specimen sequenced was blood. For the CDR3, the DNA is TGTGCCAGCAGTTCTCTCCCGGGACAGGGTCTCGAGCAGTACTTC. Its translation: CASSSLPGQGLEQYF.